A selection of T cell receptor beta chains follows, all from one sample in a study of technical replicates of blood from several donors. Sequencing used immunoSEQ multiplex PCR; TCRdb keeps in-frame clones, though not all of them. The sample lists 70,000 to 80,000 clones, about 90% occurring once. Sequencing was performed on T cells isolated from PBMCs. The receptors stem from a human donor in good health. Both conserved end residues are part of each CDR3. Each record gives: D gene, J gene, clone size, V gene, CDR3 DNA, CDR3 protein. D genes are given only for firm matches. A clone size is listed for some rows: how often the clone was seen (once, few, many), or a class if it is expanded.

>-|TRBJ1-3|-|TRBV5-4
TGTGCCAGCAGCTTGGACCGGGACATCTCTGGAAACACCATATATTTT
CASSLDRDISGNTIYF
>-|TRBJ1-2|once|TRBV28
TGTGCCAGCAGTTTTAGCGGGGGCGGCTACACCTTC
CASSFSGGGYTF
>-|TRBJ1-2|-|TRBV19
TGTGCCAGTAGTATTTTGGGGGGGCGCGTTGGCTACACCTTC
CASSILGGRVGYTF
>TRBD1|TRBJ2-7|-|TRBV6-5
TGTGCCAGCAGTTACGCCGGGACAGGGGGCTACGAGCAGTACTTC
CASSYAGTGGYEQYF
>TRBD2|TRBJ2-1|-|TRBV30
TGTGCCTGGAGCCGCCGGACTAGCGGGAGGGGGGGTGAGCAGTTCTTC
CAWSRRTSGRGGEQFF
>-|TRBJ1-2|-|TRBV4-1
TGCGCCAGCAGCCAAGGAACTTTAGATGGCTACACCTTC
CASSQGTLDGYTF
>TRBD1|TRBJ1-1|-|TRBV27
TGTGCCCCCCGGACAGGGTTTGGGAACACTGAAGCTTTCTTT
CAPRTGFGNTEAFF
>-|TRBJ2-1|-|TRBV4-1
TGCGCCAGCAGCCAAGACTCCCAGCGGGTTTACAATTTCTACAATGAGCAGTTCTTC
CASSQDSQRVYNFYNEQFF
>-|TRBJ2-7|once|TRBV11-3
TGTGCCAGCAGCCCCCCCCGTCAGGGGATTCGAGACTACGAGCAGTACTTC
CASSPPRQGIRDYEQYF
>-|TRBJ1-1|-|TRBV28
TGTGCCAGCAGTCCTACAGTCCGTTACACTGAAGCTTTCTTT
CASSPTVRYTEAFF
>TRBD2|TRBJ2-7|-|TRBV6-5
TGTGCCAGCAGTAGGACTAGCGGGAGTTTATACGAGCAGTACTTC
CASSRTSGSLYEQYF
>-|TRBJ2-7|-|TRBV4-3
TGCGCCAGCAGCCAAAGTCCAGGGGCCTACGAGCAGTACTTC
CASSQSPGAYEQYF
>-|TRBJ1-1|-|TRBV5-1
TGCGCCAGCAGCTTGGACAGTCTATTTGTGAACACTGAAGCTTTCTTT
CASSLDSLFVNTEAFF
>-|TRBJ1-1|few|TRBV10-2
TGCGCCAGCAGTGAACAGGGCAACACTGAAGCTTTCTTT
CASSEQGNTEAFF
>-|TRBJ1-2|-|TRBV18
TGTGCCAGCTCACTAGGGCTGTCGGACAGAGGCTACACCTTC
CASSLGLSDRGYTF
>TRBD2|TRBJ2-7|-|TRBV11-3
TGTGCCAGCAGCTTAGGCGTTAGCGGGAGTGGTCAGTACTTC
CASSLGVSGSGQYF
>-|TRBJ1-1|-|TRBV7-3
TGTGCCAGCAGCCCAACGACAGGTATGAACACTGAAGCTTTCTTT
CASSPTTGMNTEAFF
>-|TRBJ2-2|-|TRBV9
TGTGCCAGCAGCCCATGGACAGATACCGGGGAGCTGTTTTTT
CASSPWTDTGELFF
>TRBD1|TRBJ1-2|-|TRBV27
TGTGCCAGCAGCCTGACAGGGGGCGCACGGGGCTACACCTTC
CASSLTGGARGYTF
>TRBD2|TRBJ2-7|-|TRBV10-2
TGCGCCAGCAGGAAAGCGGGAGAAAAAAACGAGCAGTACTTC
CASRKAGEKNEQYF
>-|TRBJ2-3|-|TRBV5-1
TGCGCCAGCAGCTTGTATGGCACAGATACGCAGTATTTT
CASSLYGTDTQYF
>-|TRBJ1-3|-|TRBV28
TGTGCCAGCAGCCCTGAACAGGGCTCTGGAAACACCATATATTTT
CASSPEQGSGNTIYF
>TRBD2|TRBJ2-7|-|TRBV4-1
TGCGCCAGCAGCCAAGGGCTAGCGGGGTATTACGAGCAGTACTTC
CASSQGLAGYYEQYF
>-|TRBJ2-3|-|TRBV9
TGTGCCAGCAGCGTAGAGTCGTTCGCGTACACAGATACGCAGTATTTT
CASSVESFAYTDTQYF
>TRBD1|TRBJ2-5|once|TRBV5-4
TGTGCCAGCAGCTTCTGGACAGGGCAGCAAGAGACCCAGTACTTC
CASSFWTGQQETQYF
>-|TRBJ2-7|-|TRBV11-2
TGTGCCAGCAGCAACAGGGTGGGCGAGCAGTACTTC
CASSNRVGEQYF
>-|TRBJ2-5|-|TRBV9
TGTGCCAGCAGCGTAGCGGGGTCAAGACAAGAGACCCAGTACTTC
CASSVAGSRQETQYF
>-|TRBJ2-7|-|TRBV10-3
TGTGCCATCAGTGAGTCTCTGCTGGGAGCCTACGAGCAGTACTTC
CAISESLLGAYEQYF
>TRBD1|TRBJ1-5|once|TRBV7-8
TGTGCCAGCAGCTTAGTATCGACAGGGGTTCAGCCCCAGCATTTT
CASSLVSTGVQPQHF
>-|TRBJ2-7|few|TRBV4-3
TGCGCCAGCAGCCAAGGAGCGGGCGGGTACGAGCAGTACTTC
CASSQGAGGYEQYF
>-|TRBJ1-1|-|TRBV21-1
TGTGCCAGCGCTACTAGACGGGTACGGAAGAACACTGAAGCTTTCTTT
CASATRRVRKNTEAFF
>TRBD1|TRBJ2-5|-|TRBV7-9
TGTGCCATCAGGACAGGGCGGGGGACCCAGTACTTC
CAIRTGRGTQYF
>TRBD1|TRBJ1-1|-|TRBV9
TGTGCCAGCAGCGTAGAGGCGACAGGGGTAAACACTGAAGCTTTCTTT
CASSVEATGVNTEAFF
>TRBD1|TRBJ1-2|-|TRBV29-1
TGCAGCGTTCCTACAGGGGGCGCAAGCTATGGCTACACCTTC
CSVPTGGASYGYTF
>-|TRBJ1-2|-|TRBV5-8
TGTGCCAGCAGCCTAACAGGGCTACTATATGGCTACACCTTC
CASSLTGLLYGYTF
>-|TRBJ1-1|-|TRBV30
TGTGCCTGGAGTGTTCGGTCTAGGGCTTTCTTT
CAWSVRSRAFF
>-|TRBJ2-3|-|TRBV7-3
TGTGCCAGCAGCTTAGAGGGTCATGGTAGCACAGATACGCAGTATTTT
CASSLEGHGSTDTQYF
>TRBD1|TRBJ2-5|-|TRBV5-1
TGCGCCAGCAGGCTGGGGACAGGGTTAAGCCAAGAGACCCAGTACTTC
CASRLGTGLSQETQYF
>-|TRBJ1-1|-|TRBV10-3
TGTGCCACCGGAGTGAACACTGAAGCTTTCTTT
CATGVNTEAFF
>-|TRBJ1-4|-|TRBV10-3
TGTGCCATCAGTGACGGTTCAACTAATGAAAAACTGTTTTTT
CAISDGSTNEKLFF
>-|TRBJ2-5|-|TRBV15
TGTGCCACCAGCAGAGATAAGTGGGAGTCCCGGGAGACCCAGTACTTC
CATSRDKWESRETQYF
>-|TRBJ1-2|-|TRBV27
TGTGCCAGCAGTTTCAGGGTGGAGGGCGGCTACACCTTC
CASSFRVEGGYTF
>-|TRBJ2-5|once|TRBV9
TGTGCCAGCAGCGTGCGAGGGGGGGGAGAGACCCAGTACTTC
CASSVRGGGETQYF
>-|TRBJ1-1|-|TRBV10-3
TGTGCCACCGTTAAAGGGGGGAACACTGAAGCTTTCTTT
CATVKGGNTEAFF
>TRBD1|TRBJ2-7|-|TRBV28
TGTGCCAGCAGTTTTAGACAGGGGGCTAGGGTCGAGCAGTACTTC
CASSFRQGARVEQYF
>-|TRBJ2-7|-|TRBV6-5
TGTGCCAGCAGTTACCGGGAAACCTCGTACGAGCAGTACTTC
CASSYRETSYEQYF
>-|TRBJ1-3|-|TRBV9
TGTGCCAGCAGCGTAGGTACCGGGGGAACAAACACCATATATTTT
CASSVGTGGTNTIYF
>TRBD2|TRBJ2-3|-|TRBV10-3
TGTGCCATCAGTGGCGGTACTAGCGCAGACACAGATACGCAGTATTTT
CAISGGTSADTDTQYF
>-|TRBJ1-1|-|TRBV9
TGTGCCAGCAGCATCCAGGGGCTGGGCACTGAAGCTTTCTTT
CASSIQGLGTEAFF
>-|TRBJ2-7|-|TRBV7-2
TGTGCCAGCAGCTCCCGGGACTTCTACGAGCAGTACTTC
CASSSRDFYEQYF
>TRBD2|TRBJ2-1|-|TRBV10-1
TGCGCCAGCAGTGATTCCAGCGGGAGGGCAAATGAGCAGTTCTTC
CASSDSSGRANEQFF
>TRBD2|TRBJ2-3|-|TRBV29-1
TGCAGCGTGACTAGCGGCCTCACAGATACGCAGTATTTT
CSVTSGLTDTQYF
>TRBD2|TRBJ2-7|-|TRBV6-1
TGTGCCAGCAGGACGGGACTAGCGGAGAGCTACGAGCAGTACTTC
CASRTGLAESYEQYF
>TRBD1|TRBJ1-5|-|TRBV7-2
TGTGCCAGCAGCCGGACAGGGGAAGGCAATCAGCCCCAGCATTTT
CASSRTGEGNQPQHF
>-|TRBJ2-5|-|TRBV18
TGTGCCAGCTCAACGGGAGTGGGGGAGACCCAGTACTTC
CASSTGVGETQYF
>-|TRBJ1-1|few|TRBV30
TGTGCCTGGAACTGGGGACACCCGAACACTGAAGCTTTCTTT
CAWNWGHPNTEAFF
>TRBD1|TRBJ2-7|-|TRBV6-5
TGTGCCAGCAGTTACGACAGGGGGCGGGAGCAGTACTTC
CASSYDRGREQYF